This TCR beta chain was found in a study of blood T cell repertoires in COVID-19. The CDR3 has 16 amino acids. The J segment lost 5 bases and the V segment lost 0 bases, leaving 7 bases of the junction unmatched. Germline V gives CDR1 LGHNA, CDR2 YSLEER. Cohort 3 donors were reported recovered after two negative PCRs, clearance, or symptom resolution. The assay was immunoSEQ multiplex PCR, and TCRdb's table has in-frame clones only and misses some. Here the sample spans 250,000 to 300,000 clones, 75% to 90% being singletons. The source of this sequence is a man aged 40-50 years who had recovered from COVID-19. The specimen was PBMCs or T cells enriched from blood (not recorded which). The chain employs TRBV4-3 and TRBJ2-1; 7 nucleotides match TRBD2. DNA for the CDR3: TGCGCCAGCAGCCAAGACCCTAGCGGTACGAACAATGAGCAGTTCTTC. Encoded protein: CASSQDPSGTNNEQFF.